One sample yielded the 30 T cell receptor beta chains listed below, sequenced in a study of blood T cell dynamics during melanoma immunotherapy. Assay: immunoSEQ multiplex PCR; the TCRdb copy retains only in-frame clones and omits some. The sample records roughly 6,700 clones, 70% to 90% being singletons. Regarding time point: week 3, after first cycle of checkpoint inhibitor. The sequencing used blood, collected from a patient treated with checkpoint blockade. Every receptor here comes from a human donor with melanoma. Some clones in this sample may be carry-over from other donors' samples.

Worth noting for this clone: The CDR3 does not end in the conserved phenylalanine or tryptophan, so this is likely a read error. This chain uses TRBV4-1 with TRBJ2-7; 7 bases line up with TRBD2. Looked up from germline, CDR1 is MGHRA and CDR2 is YSYEKL. This CDR3 is built from 14 residues. J lost 1 base, V lost 1 base, and 1 base had no gene match. The CDR3 reads CASSQGGGSYEQYL. For the CDR3, the DNA is TGCGCCAGCAGCCAAGGGGGGGGTTCCTACGAGCAGTACCTC.

The DNA of the CDR3 is TGTGCCAGCAGGCCGGGCCCCCAAGAGACCCAGTACTTC. This codes for CASRPGPQETQYF. The rearrangement links TRBV28 to TRBJ2-5; unclear D gene. The ends were cut back, 6 bases at V and 1 base at J, with 9 bases in the middle. Germline CDR1 and CDR2: MDHEN and SYDVKM. The CDR3 consists of 13 residues.

This chain connects TRBV5-1 to TRBJ2-3, with TRBD2 matching 8 bases. V shed 1 base, J shed 7 bases, and the junction held 5 bases outside the gene matches. This CDR3 spans 14 amino acids. Germline V gene data show CDR1 as SGHRS and CDR2 as YFSETQ. In DNA form, the CDR3 reads TGCGCCAGCAGCTTGACCGGGGGGGAAAATACGCAGTATTTT. It is translated as CASSLTGGENTQYF.

This chain uses TRBV15 with TRBJ2-1, with a weak D call TRBD2 (5 bases). Germline loops: CDR1 LNHNV, CDR2 YYDKDF (reference sequence). The V end lost 1 base, the J end lost 9 bases, and 13 bases lay between the germline ends. This CDR3 is 14 amino acids long. The CDR3 sequence is CATSRGQRDVEQFF. The CDR3 nucleotides read TGTGCCACCAGCAGAGGGCAACGGGATGTTGAGCAGTTCTTC. Full variable domain (rest looked up from reference TRBV15 and TRBJ2-1): DAMVIQNPRYQVTQFGKPVTLSCSQTLNHNVMYWYQQKSSQAPKLLFHYYDKDFNNEADTPDNFQSRRPNTSFCFLDIRSPGLGDTAMYLCATSRGQRDVEQFFGPGTRLTVL.

This chain joins TRBV27 and TRBJ2-7, with D perhaps TRBD2 (5 bases). The V gene's germline CDR1 is MNHEY and CDR2 SMNVEV (reference sequence). The CDR3 totals 14 residues. V was clipped by 6 bases and J by 4 bases, with 16 bases between them. The CDR3 DNA reads TGTGCCAGCAGACCAGCCGACTATGCTTACGAGCAGTACTTC. Residues: CASRPADYAYEQYF.

The count of this clone is one. The V gene is TRBV7-9, the J gene TRBJ2-5; TRBD1 agrees at 12 bases. This CDR3 contains 15 residues. With V trimmed by 5 bases and J by 7 bases, 8 bases remained unmatched. Per the germline V gene, CDR1 is SEHNR and CDR2 is FQNEAQ (reference sequence). CDR3 amino acids: CASSTGTGGAGTQYF. The DNA of the CDR3 is TGTGCCAGCAGCACCGGGACAGGGGGCGCCGGGACCCAGTACTTC.

In its sample, this clone was seen a few times. This sequence joins TRBV9 and TRBJ1-4; possibly TRBD1 for D (5 bases). The V end was cut by 0 bases, the J end by 8 bases, with 20 bases between. The CDR3 totals 17 residues. In germline, CDR1 is SGDLS, CDR2 YYNGEE. CDR3 protein: CASSVGGAGTIGEKLFF. CDR3 DNA sequence: TGTGCCAGCAGCGTAGGCGGCGCAGGGACGATAGGGGAAAAACTGTTTTTT.

This rearrangement joins TRBV9 to TRBJ1-6; 9 bases match TRBD1. The CDR3 is 15 amino acids. Germline V gene sequence: CDR1 SGDLS, CDR2 YYNGEE. V dropped 4 bases and J dropped 5; count of bases not matched to a gene: 4. The CDR3 region is CASSPRTGDNSPLHF. The CDR3 DNA reads TGTGCCAGCAGCCCCCGGACAGGGGATAATTCACCCCTCCACTTT.

This chain links TRBV20-1 with TRBJ1-1; D is uncertain. Trimming shortened V by 7 bases and J by 10 bases, and 7 bases separated the two germline ends. The CDR3 consists of 8 residues. Germline loops: CDR1 DFQATT, CDR2 SNEGSKA (reference sequence). The CDR3 loop is CSGVGAFF. The DNA of the CDR3 is TGCAGTGGAGTGGGAGCTTTCTTT.

CDR3 bases: TGTGCCAGCAGCCAAGATCTGAGGGTAGGGGCCAACGTCCTGACTTTC. Encoded protein: CASSQDLRVGANVLTF. The rearrangement links TRBV14 to TRBJ2-6; the D gene is possibly TRBD2 (5 bases). The CDR3 spans 16 residues. Trimming left V 0 bases short and J 4 bases short, with 10 bases between. Germline assignment: CDR1 SGHDN and CDR2 FVKESK.

The V gene is TRBV18, the J gene TRBJ2-7, with D unresolved. Trimming pared 3 bases from V and 6 bases from J, leaving 12 bases between. This CDR3 region has 13 residues. Germline loops: CDR1 KGHSH, CDR2 LQKENI. The CDR3 bases are TGTGCCAGCTCACCGGGCGCCCGTTCCGAGCAGTACTTC. As protein: CASSPGARSEQYF.

To note about this clone: One end of the junction does not line up with germline, which may come from a read error. The chain is built from TRBV28 and TRBJ1-1; weak D call: TRBD1 (6 bases). The CDR3 is 12 amino acids. CDR1 and CDR2 (germline): MDHEN, SYDVKM. CDR3 residues: CASSSGPSGGPF. The CDR3 bases are TGTGCCAGCAGTTCCGGCCCTTCGGGGGGCCCCTTT.

The rearrangement uses TRBV7-9 and TRBJ2-3; a possible D gene is TRBD2 (6 bases). This CDR3 has 16 residues. Germline V gene data show CDR1 as SEHNR and CDR2 as FQNEAQ (reference sequence). The V and J ends lost 5 bases and 6 bases respectively, with 21 bases between them. In nucleotides, the CDR3 is TGTGCCAGCAGCCCATCAGTTTTTAGCGGAGGGGATACGCAGTATTTT. Amino acid sequence: CASSPSVFSGGDTQYF.

This clone was seen once. J is TRBJ2-6 and V is TRBV6-5, with 7 bases lining up with TRBD1. J was trimmed by 2 bases and V by 0 bases; bases with no gene match: 1. The CDR3 has 16 amino acids. Germline CDR1 is MNHEY and CDR2 is SVGAGI. The CDR3 sequence is CASSYSTGTGANVLTF. For the CDR3, the DNA is TGTGCCAGCAGTTACTCGACAGGGACTGGGGCCAACGTCCTGACTTTC.

V is TRBV2 and J is TRBJ1-3, with D uncertain. V was trimmed by 2 bases and J by 0 bases, leaving 8 bases between them. CDR1 SNHLY and CDR2 FYNNEI come from the germline V gene. The CDR3 has 15 amino acids. Written as DNA, the CDR3 is TGTGCCAGCAGTGAAAGACAAATCTCTGGAAACACCATATATTTT. As protein: CASSERQISGNTIYF.

The chain couples TRBV7-3 to TRBJ2-2; D perhaps matches TRBD2 (6 bases). With 2 bases removed from V and 2 bases from J, the gap between germline ends came to 12 bases. Germline CDR1 and CDR2: SGHTA and FQGTGA. The CDR3 spans 16 residues. In DNA form, the CDR3 reads TGTGCCAGCAGCTTACTCCCCGGGAGAAACACCGGGGAGCTGTTTTTT. Encoded protein: CASSLLPGRNTGELFF.

This rearrangement joins TRBV28 to TRBJ1-4, with D perhaps TRBD1 (6 bases). V was trimmed by 3 bases and J by 0 bases, leaving 14 bases between them. The CDR3 has 17 amino acids. Germline CDR1 MDHEN, CDR2 SYDVKM. The CDR3 loop is CASSFTGNGATNEKLFF. In nucleotides, the CDR3 is TGTGCCAGCAGTTTTACAGGGAATGGGGCAACTAATGAAAAACTGTTTTTT.

This clone was observed a handful of times. This chain links TRBV10-1 with TRBJ1-1; D not resolved. V shed 6 bases and J shed 3 bases, with 11 bases lying between them. CDR1 is WNHNN, CDR2 SYGVQD, per germline (reference sequence). The CDR3 covers 13 residues. This chain's CDR3 is CASRVGLDTEAFF. Written as DNA, the CDR3 is TGCGCCAGCAGGGTGGGGTTGGACACTGAAGCTTTCTTT.

The chain recombines TRBV29-1 with TRBJ2-1; D gene unclear. The CDR3 sequence is 13 residues long. Looked up from germline, CDR1 is SQVTM and CDR2 is ANQGSEA. CDR3 residues: CTTVEQSPNEQFF. CDR3 in DNA: TGCACCACCGTTGAGCAGTCCCCCAATGAGCAGTTCTTC.

This clone has only a few counts. At one end, the junction sequence differs from germline, possibly due to a read error. V usage is TRBV5-3 and J usage is TRBJ1-5; TRBD1 might be the D (6 bases). TRBV5-3 is assigned to the ORF class and has an uncertain function. The CDR3 length is 13 residues. CDR3 sequence (DNA): TGTGCCAGCAGCTTGGCAGGGGATCAGCCCCAGCATTTT. It specifies CASSLAGDQPQHF.

This rearrangement joins TRBV4-3 to TRBJ2-7; D is unclear. This CDR3 comprises 15 residues. Germline assignment: CDR1 LGHNA and CDR2 YSLEER. Trimming left V 2 bases short and J 3 bases short, with 14 bases between. The CDR3 region is CASSQTPQTHYEQYF. CDR3 DNA: TGCGCCAGCAGCCAAACGCCGCAGACTCACTACGAGCAGTACTTC.

The rearrangement uses TRBV7-3 and TRBJ2-1; TRBD2 might be the D (5 bases). Deletions cut 5 bases from V and 6 bases from J, with 11 bases between. This CDR3 has 13 amino acids. The germline gives CDR1 SGHTA, CDR2 FQGTGA. The CDR3 loop is CASSPTSRNEQFF. The CDR3 nucleotides are TGTGCCAGCAGCCCAACTAGTCGCAATGAGCAGTTCTTC.

This rearrangement joins TRBV9 to TRBJ2-1; TRBD2 matches 9 bases. This CDR3 comprises 15 residues. CDR1 and CDR2 from the germline V gene are SGDLS and YYNGEE. After removal of 5 bases from V and 7 bases from J, the junction contained 10 bases not matched to a gene. Here the CDR3 DNA reads TGTGCCAGCAGAGGAGGTGCGGGGGGGTCGAATGAGCAGTTCTTC. Translating it yields CASRGGAGGSNEQFF. Full variable domain (missing parts from reference TRBV9 and TRBJ2-1): DSGVTQTPKHLITATGQRVTLRCSPRSGDLSVYWYQQSLDQGLQFLIQYYNGEERAKGNILERFSAQQFPDLHSELNLSSLELGDSALYFCASRGGAGGSNEQFFGPGTRLTVL.

The chain is built from TRBV27 and TRBJ2-3; TRBD1 aligns across 7 bases. V gave up 6 bases and J gave up 3 bases; unmatched junction bases: 9. CDR1 and CDR2 from the germline V gene are MNHEY and SMNVEV (reference sequence). The CDR3 runs 15 residues. The CDR3 DNA sequence: TGTGCCAGCAGCCTGACAGGGATGGCGACAGATACGCAGTATTTT. It yields the protein CASSLTGMATDTQYF.

By share of the sample, this clone is large (0.1 to 1%). The V and J genes are TRBV5-6 and TRBJ2-7; D possibly corresponds to TRBD2 (6 bases). The germline V and J ends were trimmed by 0 bases and 6 bases, with 13 bases remaining between them. Per the germline V gene, CDR1 is SGHDT and CDR2 is YYEEEE. The length of the CDR3 is 14 residues. CDR3 sequence reads: CASSLVASVAEQYF. CDR3 bases: TGTGCCAGCAGCTTGGTGGCTAGCGTAGCCGAGCAGTACTTC. Variable domain in full (rest from reference TRBV5-6 and TRBJ2-7): DAGVTQSPTHLIKTRGQQVTLRCSPKSGHDTVSWYQQALGQGPQFIFQYYEEEERQRGNFPDRFSGHQFPNYSSELNVNALLLGDSALYLCASSLVASVAEQYFGPGTRLTVT.

The chain has TRBV28 and TRBJ2-5; perhaps TRBD2 as D (7 bases). This CDR3 region has 15 residues. CDR1 is MDHEN and CDR2 is SYDVKM in the germline V gene. Trimming cost V 4 bases and J 2 bases, with 14 bases left between them. The CDR3 reads CASSWGGRGQETQYF. The CDR3 DNA reads as TGTGCCAGCAGTTGGGGGGGCAGGGGACAAGAGACCCAGTACTTC.

This clone was counted once. The V and J genes are TRBV7-9 and TRBJ2-2, with 10 bases identical to TRBD2. The CDR3 loop spans 16 amino acids. In germline, CDR1 is SEHNR, CDR2 FQNEAQ (reference sequence). V was pared by 5 bases and J by 1 base, with 4 bases of the junction left unmatched. The CDR3 DNA follows: TGTGCCAGCAGCCGGTTAGCGGGGGGGAACACCGGGGAGCTGTTTTTT. Residues: CASSRLAGGNTGELFF.

The chain combines TRBV2 with TRBJ2-1; TRBD2 matches at 11 bases. With V trimmed by 8 bases and J by 9 bases, 6 bases remained unmatched. Germline CDR1 and CDR2: SNHLY and FYNNEI. CDR3 size: 13 residues. The CDR3 here is CASYSGGAGEQFF. In nucleotides, the CDR3 is TGTGCCAGCTATAGCGGGGGGGCCGGTGAGCAGTTCTTC.

The chain employs TRBV14 and TRBJ1-2; possible D gene TRBD1, 6 bases. The CDR3 loop spans 15 amino acids. The V end lost 4 bases, the J end lost 4 bases, and 16 bases lay between the germline ends. Per germline, CDR1 SGHDN and CDR2 FVKESK. The CDR3 loop reads CASSPGVGASYGYTF. The CDR3 coding sequence is TGTGCCAGCAGCCCAGGGGTCGGGGCCTCCTATGGCTACACCTTC.

The rearrangement uses TRBV6-6 and TRBJ2-1; tentative D call: TRBD2 (6 bases). Germline CDR1 and CDR2: MNHNY and SVGAGI (reference sequence). Trimming pared 6 bases from V and 4 bases from J, leaving 13 bases between. CDR3 size: 14 residues. The CDR3 region is CASSLSGTYNEQFF. CDR3 nucleotide sequence: TGTGCCAGCAGCCTTAGCGGTACATACAATGAGCAGTTCTTC.